The clone carrying this TCR beta chain was seen once. It was patients with CD8+CD57+ cell expansion by flow cytometry who were chosen for sequencing. The sample originates from a study of CD8+CD57+ T cells in acquired aplastic anemia. Study-level information: Mean yield of DNA from sorted CD4+ and CD8+ cells was about 3.2 ug.

Genomic DNA constituted the template upon which TCR beta VDJ and CDR3 profiling was performed. Each CDR3 protein is one row after TCRdb ran MiXCR on the reads. The sample contains some 170,000 distinct CDR3 sequences, 71% of which appear only once. With 4 bases clipped from V and 4 bases from J, the junction kept 4 bases outside the gene matches. In germline, CDR1 is SGHTA, CDR2 FQGNSA. The CDR3 has 15 amino acids. V usage is TRBV7-2 and J usage is TRBJ2-5, with TRBD2 identical over 12 bases. This clonotype was sampled from a human donor with aplastic anemia. The specimen sequenced was sorted CD4+, CD8+, or CD8+CD57+ T cells (not recorded which) from PBMCs. CDR3 region: CASSSAGLAGETQYF. The CDR3 DNA reads as TGTGCCAGCAGCTCGGCGGGACTAGCGGGAGAGACCCAGTACTTC.